Listed below are T cell receptor beta chains from one sample, sequenced in a study of CXCR3-negative and CXCR3-positive naive CD8 T cells. TCRdb reprocessed the 5' RACE reads, with one entry per CDR3 protein and no DNA. The sample totals approximately 100,000 distinct CDR3 sequences. The sample taken for sequencing was naive CXCR3+ CD8+ T cells from blood. The origin of the receptors is a human donor in good health. Some clones in this sample may be carry-over from other donors' samples. Both conserved end residues are part of each CDR3. The order of the fields is V gene, J gene, CDR3 protein.

TRBV29-1	TRBJ2-1	CSGTARGDEQFF
TRBV29-1	TRBJ2-1	CGGVPAEKSDEQFF
TRBV7-2	TRBJ2-1	CASSPGPGTGNNEQFF
TRBV29-1	TRBJ1-2	CSVEAQAEENGYTF
TRBV29-1	TRBJ2-5	CSVVLLAGGETQYF
TRBV29-1	TRBJ2-7	CSAVLTGRLTYEQYF
TRBV28	TRBJ2-1	CASSLGGILPNEQFF
TRBV28	TRBJ1-1	CASSFEGMNTEAFF
TRBV7-8	TRBJ2-3	CASSFGTATDTQYF
TRBV11-3	TRBJ2-3	CASRGEEDTQYF
TRBV7-9	TRBJ1-2	CASSPFTTVGGNYGYTF
TRBV7-9	TRBJ2-3	CASRVGGGPPDTQYF
TRBV23-1	TRBJ2-3	CASSQFGSPDTQYF
TRBV20-1	TRBJ2-7	CSAYTLGAMEQYF
TRBV11-3	TRBJ2-7	CASSLVGVPYQQYF
TRBV7-8	TRBJ2-4	CASSPSVRGIQYF
TRBV9	TRBJ2-2	CASSVPRETGGTGELFF
TRBV7-2	TRBJ2-7	CASSLRDRDPYEQYF
TRBV15	TRBJ1-2	CATSRGGRVWGDGYTF
TRBV27	TRBJ2-7	CASSLGRGGSYEQYF
TRBV27	TRBJ2-7	CASSYLLGGGVQYF
TRBV20-1	TRBJ2-1	CSARHTPSGRMYEQFF
TRBV27	TRBJ2-7	CASSLSAGGGEQYF
TRBV9	TRBJ2-1	CASSTSNEQFF
TRBV2	TRBJ2-7	CASNCGDHPYEQYF
TRBV12-3/TRBV12-4	TRBJ1-2	CASSLWQNYGYTF
TRBV5-1	TRBJ2-1	CASSASGTGGTDEQFF
TRBV5-1	TRBJ2-1	CASSSGSDNEQFF
TRBV6-5	TRBJ1-5	CASTYGGRARNQPQHF
TRBV2	TRBJ1-1	CASSTRNTEAFF
TRBV4-2	TRBJ1-3	CASSQRAAGNTIYF
TRBV10-3	TRBJ2-7	CAISESRESYEQYF
TRBV13	TRBJ2-7	CASSSRGPDEQYF
TRBV11-2	TRBJ2-7	CASRRGLEQYF
TRBV7-9	TRBJ2-7	CASRRTGAYEQYF
TRBV7-8	TRBJ2-2	CASRGQGPGELFF
TRBV7-2	TRBJ2-1	CASSFSGGGTYNEQFF
TRBV20-1	TRBJ2-3	CSASSYGARTADTQYF
TRBV27	TRBJ2-1	CASSLTVNEQFF